These 10 T cell receptor beta chains came from one sample sequenced in a study of blood T cells in healthy people across ages. Primed by a sample-barcoded 5' primer and a J-beta primer mix, a second PCR proceeded for 7 to 11 cycles. TCRdb reanalysed the 5' RACE reads using MiXCR and keeps one entry per CDR3 protein. The sample holds about a million distinct CDR3 sequences; roughly 51% are singletons and the top ten take about a fifth. The sequenced sample consisted of blood. Receptor source: a woman aged 60 to 75 in good health.

The CDR3 is CSAAGTSGKHEQFF. In DNA, the CDR3 is TGCAGTGCTGCCGGGACTAGCGGGAAACATGAGCAGTTCTTC. The V gene is TRBV20-1, the J gene TRBJ2-1, with 13 bases identical to TRBD2. The J segment lost 8 bases and the V segment lost 5 bases, leaving 6 bases of the junction unmatched. Germline CDR1 is DFQATT and CDR2 is SNEGSKA (reference sequence). This CDR3 spans 14 amino acids.

The chain combines TRBV20-1 with TRBJ2-5; D may be TRBD1 or TRBD2 (6 bases each). The end of the DNA fits TRBJ2-1 better, so the J call may be wrong. Germline CDR1 DFQATT, CDR2 SNEGSKA (reference sequence). This CDR3 has 16 amino acids. The CDR3 here is CSARDGARGGQETQFF. The CDR3 nucleotides are TGCAGTGCTAGAGATGGCGCCAGGGGAGGCCAGGAGACCCAGTTCTTC.

The V and J genes are TRBV28 and TRBJ2-7; a weak D match, TRBD1 (5 bases). The CDR3 totals 14 residues. CDR1 and CDR2 (germline): MDHEN, SYDVKM. V was shortened by 7 bases and J by 0 bases, with 13 bases between the two germline ends. The CDR3 DNA sequence: TGTGCCAGCAACCTTGGGCAGGGCTCCTACGAGCAGTACTTC. It translates to CASNLGQGSYEQYF. Full variable domain (rest looked up from reference TRBV28 and TRBJ2-7): DVKVTQSSRYLVKRTGEKVFLECVQDMDHENMFWYRQDPGLGLRLIYFSYDVKMKEKGDIPEGYSVSREKKERFSLILESASTNQTSMYLCASNLGQGSYEQYFGPGTRLTVT.

This chain uses TRBV15 with TRBJ1-1, with D hard to call. Germline loops: CDR1 LNHNV, CDR2 YYDKDF (reference sequence). V was pared by 6 bases and J by 5 bases, with 7 bases between. This CDR3 has 11 residues. CDR3 in amino acids: CATRLVTEAFF. CDR3 nucleotides: TGTGCCACCAGATTGGTGACTGAAGCTTTCTTT.

V is TRBV2 and J is TRBJ2-5; 7 bases line up with TRBD2. With 8 bases clipped from V and 11 bases from J, the junction kept 14 bases outside the gene matches. The CDR3 is 13 residues long. Germline V gene lookup returns CDR1 SNHLY and CDR2 FYNNEI. CDR3 nucleotide sequence: TGTGCCAGCGGGGAGGGGTCGCCCTACGGGCAGTACTTC. It specifies CASGEGSPYGQYF.

This clonotype has more than one count but fewer than ten. The CDR3 nucleotides read TGTGCCACCCAAAGGGAACATGCCTACGAGCAGTACTTC. This translates into CATQREHAYEQYF. V usage is TRBV10-3 and J usage is TRBJ2-7; no reliable D call. Trimming left V 10 bases short and J 2 bases short, with 15 bases between. Germline V gene sequence: CDR1 ENHRY, CDR2 SYGVKD. The CDR3 loop spans 13 amino acids.

The V and J genes are TRBV20-1 and TRBJ1-1; possibly TRBD1 for D (5 bases). V lost 4 bases and J lost 4, with 16 bases in between. This CDR3 has 14 amino acids. The V gene's germline CDR1 is DFQATT and CDR2 SNEGSKA (reference sequence). The CDR3 bases are TGCAGTGCTATAAACCCAGGGATGAGCACTGAAGCTTTCTTT. It specifies CSAINPGMSTEAFF.

Details on this clonotype: One junction end disagrees with the germline gene, perhaps due to a read error. CDR3 amino acids: CGVRGQSPGELFF. The CDR3 DNA is TGCGGCGTTAGGGGACAGTCCCCAGGGGAGCTGTTTTTT. This rearrangement joins TRBV29-1 to TRBJ2-2, with 7 bases fitting TRBD1. Germline V lookup: CDR1 SQVTM, CDR2 ANQGSEA. There are 13 residues in the CDR3.

A few counts support this clonotype. This sequence joins TRBV7-2 and TRBJ2-4, with D tentatively TRBD1 or TRBD2 (5 bases each). V lost 1 base and J lost 4, with 17 bases in between. Germline values: CDR1 SGHTA, CDR2 FQGNSA. CDR3 length: 17 amino acids. The DNA for the CDR3 is TGTGCCAGCAGCTTAGGGGCCCTAGGGACGGCTAAAAACATTCAGTACTTC. Its protein product is CASSLGALGTAKNIQYF.

J is TRBJ2-4 and V is TRBV5-1; 7 bases agree with TRBD1. The DNA matches TRBJ2-7 better at its end, which makes the J call doubtful. CDR3 length: 17 amino acids. Germline CDR1 reads SGHRS; CDR2 reads YFSETQ. The CDR3 here is CASSQPVGQYNPYEQYF. The CDR3 coding sequence is TGCGCCAGCAGCCAACCAGTGGGACAGTATAATCCCTACGAGCAGTACTTC.